One sample yielded the 15 T cell receptor beta chains listed below, sequenced in a study of response to subunit inactivated influenza vaccine. TCRdb independently ran MiXCR on the RT-PCR reads; one entry per CDR3 protein. Among roughly 540,000 distinct CDR3 sequences listed, roughly a quarter were seen once. These same records also appear under a second study, on T cells expressing NK-cell markers. Per that paper: Scientists made TCR beta cDNA using 5'RACE template switching with UMIs.

Sequencing used CD4+ T cells sorted from PBMCs, obtained 12 days after vaccination. These receptor sequences come from a man aged 50 to 59 who received an inactivated influenza vaccine.

J is TRBJ1-6 and V is TRBV28; 7 bases align to TRBD1. CDR3 length: 14 amino acids. J was trimmed by 9 bases and V by 6 bases; bases with no gene match: 8. Per germline, CDR1 MDHEN and CDR2 SYDVKM. The DNA of the CDR3 is TGTGCCAGCAGACGGGGACAGACGACTTCACCCCTCCACTTT. Protein: CASRRGQTTSPLHF. The entire variable domain, with the rest obtained from reference TRBV28 and TRBJ1-6, is as follows: DVKVTQSSRYLVKRTGEKVFLECVQDMDHENMFWYRQDPGLGLRLIYFSYDVKMKEKGDIPEGYSVSREKKERFSLILESASTNQTSMYLCASRRGQTTSPLHFGNGTRLTVT.

V usage is TRBV6-1 and J usage is TRBJ2-6; D is unresolved. V dropped 6 bases and J dropped 2 bases, with 5 bases sitting between them. CDR1 MNHNS and CDR2 SASEGT come from the germline V gene. CDR3 length: 13 amino acids. CDR3 residues: CASRPPGANVLTF. Here the CDR3 DNA reads TGTGCCAGCAGGCCACCTGGGGCCAACGTCCTGACTTTC.

In its sample, this clonotype was seen many times. The chain links TRBV29-1 to TRBJ1-5; D might be TRBD1 (5 bases). This CDR3 comprises 14 residues. The V gene's germline CDR1 is SQVTM and CDR2 ANQGSEA. The V end was cut by 4 bases, the J end by 0 bases, with 10 bases between. CDR3 in amino acids: CSVAQANSNQPQHF. DNA of the CDR3: TGCAGCGTTGCACAGGCTAATAGCAATCAGCCCCAGCATTTT.

This clonotype was counted a few times. The chain links TRBV6-1 to TRBJ2-1; tentatively, D is TRBD1 or TRBD2 (5 bases each). This CDR3 is built from 15 residues. Germline loops: CDR1 MNHNS, CDR2 SASEGT. The V end was cut by 4 bases, the J end by 0 bases, with 10 bases between. In nucleotides, the CDR3 is TGTGCCAGCAGTGGGGGACCGAGCTCCTACAATGAGCAGTTCTTC. It encodes CASSGGPSSYNEQFF.

The chain couples TRBV18 to TRBJ2-3; possibly TRBD2 for D (5 bases). V lost 0 bases, J lost 4 bases, and 8 bases lay in between. The CDR3 runs to 14 residues. CDR1 and CDR2 (germline): KGHSH, LQKENI. This chain's CDR3 is CASSPPGSPDTQYF. In nucleotides, the CDR3 is TGTGCCAGCTCACCACCGGGGAGCCCAGATACGCAGTATTTT.

This chain links TRBV20-1 with TRBJ2-4; 8 positions match TRBD1. The CDR3 runs 13 residues. The germline gives CDR1 DFQATT, CDR2 SNEGSKA (reference sequence). J was trimmed by 11 bases and V by 1 base; bases with no gene match: 7. CDR3 nucleotide sequence: TGCAGTGCTAGAGGGGTCCAGGGGGCTTTTCAGTACTTC. Amino acid sequence: CSARGVQGAFQYF.

This clonotype turned up a few times. This chain links TRBV7-9 with TRBJ2-7; 10 bases agree with TRBD2. The V segment lost 0 bases and the J segment 3 bases; nucleotides outside the gene matches: 2. CDR3 length: 15 amino acids. Germline-derived CDR1 and CDR2 are SEHNR and FQNEAQ (reference sequence). CDR3 sequence reads: CASSLAGLAIYEQYF. The CDR3 nucleotides are TGTGCCAGCAGCTTAGCGGGACTAGCGATCTACGAGCAGTACTTC.

V usage is TRBV4-3 and J usage is TRBJ2-4, with unresolved D. V lost 0 bases and J 0 bases, leaving 12 bases between the germline ends. The length of the CDR3 is 17 residues. Germline CDR1 reads LGHNA; CDR2 reads YSLEER. The CDR3 DNA follows: TGCGCCAGCAGCCAAGATTTCACCCAGGTAGCCAAAAACATTCAGTACTTC. It translates to CASSQDFTQVAKNIQYF.

The chain carries TRBV4-1 and TRBJ1-1; a possible D gene is TRBD1 (5 bases). V lost 6 bases, J lost 0 bases, and 17 bases lay in between. The length of the CDR3 is 16 residues. CDR1 and CDR2 from the germline V gene are MGHRA and YSYEKL. The CDR3 spells CASSLGRGRMNTEAFF. The CDR3 DNA is TGCGCCAGCAGTCTGGGACGGGGACGGATGAACACTGAAGCTTTCTTT.

The rearrangement uses TRBV7-2 and TRBJ2-2; D is possibly TRBD1 or TRBD2 (6 bases each). V was shortened by 8 bases and J by 0 bases, with 16 bases between the two germline ends. The CDR3 length is 16 residues. CDR1 and CDR2 from the germline V gene are SGHTA and FQGNSA. The CDR3 loop is CASPRGVISNTGELFF. In DNA, the CDR3 is TGTGCCAGCCCGAGGGGGGTAATCTCGAACACCGGGGAGCTGTTTTTT.

The genes are TRBV5-1 and TRBJ2-1; a weak D match, TRBD1 (5 bases). Looked up from germline, CDR1 is SGHRS and CDR2 is YFSETQ. V was clipped by 0 bases and J by 4 bases, with 11 bases between them. The CDR3 is 15 residues long. The CDR3 spells CASSLETGRYNEQFF. Written as DNA, the CDR3 is TGCGCCAGCAGCTTGGAAACAGGCCGGTACAATGAGCAGTTCTTC.

The chain combines TRBV24-1 with TRBJ2-1; 8 positions match TRBD1. The germline gives CDR1 KGHDR, CDR2 SFDVKD. The CDR3 runs 14 residues. Trimming cost V 3 bases and J 10 bases; bases outside gene matches: 7. The CDR3, as DNA: TGTGCCACCAGTGATCAACCTAACAGGGGGGAGCAGTTCTTC. Its protein is CATSDQPNRGEQFF.

This chain connects TRBV12-3 or TRBV12-4 to TRBJ1-2; possibly TRBD1 for D (6 bases). V was pared by 7 bases and J by 4 bases, with 16 bases between. This CDR3 is built from 14 residues. The chain's CDR3 is CASTPGQRGYGYTF. The CDR3 DNA reads as TGTGCCAGCACTCCGGGACAACGGGGCTATGGCTACACCTTC.

The chain recombines TRBV29-1 with TRBJ2-1; 7 bases are a match to TRBD1. Per the germline V gene, CDR1 is SQVTM and CDR2 is ANQGSEA. J gave up 13 bases and V 2 bases, and 2 bases lay outside the gene matches. The CDR3 consists of 10 residues. CDR3 region: CSVERGHQFF. The CDR3 DNA is TGCAGCGTTGAAAGGGGGCATCAGTTCTTC.

V and J are TRBV10-2 and TRBJ2-3; possibly TRBD1 for D (5 bases). V dropped 6 bases and J dropped 1 base, with 17 bases sitting between them. The CDR3 spans 16 residues. Per germline, CDR1 WSHSY and CDR2 SAAADI. DNA of the CDR3: TGCGCCAGCAGACCGGCCGGAGTAGGGGGCACAGATACGCAGTATTTT. Amino acid sequence: CASRPAGVGGTDTQYF.